This T cell receptor beta chain comes out of a study of tumor and adjacent non-tumor tissue in lung cancer. This clonotype has a count of ten or more. No cell sorting was done before RNA was extracted from the tissue. The library came from three nested PCR rounds adapted from ARM-PCR protocols. TCRdb analysed the multiplex PCR reads with MiXCR anew, one entry per CDR3 protein. There are some 200,000 distinct CDR3 sequences in the sample; 60% to 75% occur only once, and about 23% lies in the top ten. Germline CDR1 is SGHNT and CDR2 is YYREEE (reference sequence). CDR3 size: 12 residues. The V end lost 2 bases, the J end lost 5 bases, and 7 bases lay between the germline ends.

The source of this sequence is a man aged 55 to 69 with non-small cell lung cancer. The rearrangement uses TRBV5-4 and TRBJ1-2, with unresolved D. Sequencing was done on a sample of lung tumor tissue. The CDR3 coding sequence is TGTGCCAGCAGCTTTCTGGGTTATGGCTACACCTTC. It encodes CASSFLGYGYTF.